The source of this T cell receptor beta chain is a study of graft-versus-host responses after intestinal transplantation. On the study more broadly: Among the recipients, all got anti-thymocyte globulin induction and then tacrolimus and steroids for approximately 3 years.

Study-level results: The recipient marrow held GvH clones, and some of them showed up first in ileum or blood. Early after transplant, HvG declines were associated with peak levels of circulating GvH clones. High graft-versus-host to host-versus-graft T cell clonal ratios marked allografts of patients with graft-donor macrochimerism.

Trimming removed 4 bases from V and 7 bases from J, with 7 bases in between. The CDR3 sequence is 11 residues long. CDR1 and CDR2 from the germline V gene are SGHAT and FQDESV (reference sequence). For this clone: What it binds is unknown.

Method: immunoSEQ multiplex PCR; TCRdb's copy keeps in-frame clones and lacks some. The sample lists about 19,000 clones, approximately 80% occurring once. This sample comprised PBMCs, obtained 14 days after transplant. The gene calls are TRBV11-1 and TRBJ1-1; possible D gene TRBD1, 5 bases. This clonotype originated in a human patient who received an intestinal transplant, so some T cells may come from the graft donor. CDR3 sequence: CASSSRGEAFF. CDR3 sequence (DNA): TGTGCCAGCAGCTCGAGGGGTGAAGCTTTCTTT.